This TCR beta chain stems from a study of cytotoxic CD8 clonotypes in ibrutinib-treated CLL. General observations from the study: Clonality was higher at baseline than in age-matched healthy donors and tracked circulating CD8+ T-cell counts. The public clonotypes identified were infrequent and showed contraction or stability on treatment.

Regarding this clone: The antigen is unknown.

Trimming removed 3 bases at V and 2 bases at J, with 5 bases between. The CDR3 has 13 residues. From germline, CDR1 is KGHSH and CDR2 LQKENI. TCRdb's table, derived via immunoSEQ multiplex PCR, lists solely in-frame clones and lacks some. The sample shows nearly 300,000 clones, approximately 76% of them seen only once. This chain connects TRBV18 to TRBJ1-3; D gene uncertain. Sequencing was performed on PBMCs, taken at disease progression, from a patient treated with ibrutinib. This clonotype was sampled from a human donor with chronic lymphocytic leukemia. CDR3 coding DNA: TGTGCCAGCTCACCTCTTCCTGGAAACACCATATATTTT. Amino acids: CASSPLPGNTIYF.